One sample yielded the 14 T cell receptor beta chains listed below, sequenced in a study of OX40 agonist ivuxolimab in advanced cancers. The data were produced by immunoSEQ multiplex PCR, yet TCRdb's version contains in-frame clones alone and is incomplete. The sample holds roughly 82,000 clones, roughly 80% seen once. This material consisted of CD4+ or CD8+ T cells sorted from blood, taken in a trial of the OX40 agonist ivuxolimab. The source is an adult with an advanced solid tumor such as melanoma, head and neck, liver or kidney cancer.

This clone is a singleton in its sample. The genes are TRBV5-1 and TRBJ1-2; D gene unclear. Germline loops: CDR1 SGHRS, CDR2 YFSETQ. Trimming shortened V by 3 bases and J by 0 bases, and 12 bases separated the two germline ends. CDR3 length: 15 amino acids. As DNA, the CDR3 is TGCGCCAGCAGCTCCGGCACAGTACCTAACTATGGCTACACCTTC. It specifies CASSSGTVPNYGYTF. The entire variable domain, with the rest obtained from reference TRBV5-1 and TRBJ1-2, is as follows: KAGVTQTPRYLIKTRGQQVTLSCSPISGHRSVSWYQQTPGQGLQFLFEYFSETQRNKGNFPGRFSGRQFSNSRSEMNVSTLELGDSALYLCASSSGTVPNYGYTFGSGTRLTVV.

This clone was found a few times. The chain is built from TRBV4-2 and TRBJ1-1; D ambiguous. From germline, CDR1 is LGHNA and CDR2 YNFKEQ. CDR3 size: 13 residues. The V and J ends lost 4 bases and 4 bases respectively, with 10 bases between them. Here the CDR3 reads CASSPRIATEAFF. The DNA of the CDR3 is TGTGCCAGCAGCCCACGGATAGCCACTGAAGCTTTCTTT.

The chain recombines TRBV11-2 with TRBJ1-5, with 10 bases matching TRBD1. CDR1 is SGHAT and CDR2 is FQNNGV in the germline V gene. CDR3 length: 15 amino acids. V was pared by 5 bases and J by 4 bases, with 5 bases of the junction left unmatched. Written as DNA, the CDR3 is TGTGCCAGCAGCGAAGGGACAGGGGAAAATCAGCCCCAGCATTTT. Protein sequence: CASSEGTGENQPQHF.

V is TRBV5-4 and J is TRBJ2-2; 9 bases match TRBD2. In germline, CDR1 is SGHNT, CDR2 YYREEE (reference sequence). The CDR3 spans 17 residues. Trimming took 0 bases from V and 4 from J; bases not matched to a gene: 7. CDR3 nucleotides: TGTGCCAGCAGCTTGGCCGGCGGGGGGGCGAGCACCGGGGAGCTGTTTTTT. This sequence encodes CASSLAGGGASTGELFF.

V is TRBV18 and J is TRBJ1-5; D uncertain. The germline gives CDR1 KGHSH, CDR2 LQKENI. This CDR3 has 16 amino acids. V was shortened by 3 bases and J by 2 bases, with 14 bases between the two germline ends. The CDR3 region is CASSPRGMGGNQPQHF. The CDR3 DNA sequence: TGTGCCAGCTCACCCCGTGGGATGGGCGGCAATCAGCCCCAGCATTTT.

The rearrangement links TRBV19 to TRBJ1-1, with D hard to call. The CDR3 has 14 residues. Looked up from germline, CDR1 is LNHDA and CDR2 is SQIVND (reference sequence). The germline V and J ends were trimmed by 0 bases and 6 bases, with 11 bases remaining between them. DNA of the CDR3: TGTGCCAGTAGTATAGAGGGTATTAGGGCTGAAGCTTTCTTT. It encodes CASSIEGIRAEAFF.

This chain connects TRBV6-1 to TRBJ2-5; TRBD1 aligns across 7 bases. CDR3 length: 14 residues. Germline loops: CDR1 MNHNS, CDR2 SASEGT. The trim removed 3 bases at V and 3 bases at J, leaving 4 bases unmatched. The CDR3 sequence is CASSDGQVEETQYF. The CDR3 DNA follows: TGTGCCAGCAGTGACGGACAGGTAGAAGAGACCCAGTACTTC.

The chain combines TRBV6-5 with TRBJ2-7; 8 bases are a match to TRBD2. Germline V lookup: CDR1 MNHEY, CDR2 SVGAGI. The CDR3 spans 15 residues. The V and J ends lost 6 bases and 4 bases, in that order; junction bases with no gene match: 11. The CDR3, as DNA: TGTGCCAGCAGGAGGGAAGCGGGGGCTGGGTACGAGCAGTACTTC. This translates into CASRREAGAGYEQYF.

The chain links TRBV4-3 to TRBJ1-4; TRBD1 aligns across 10 bases. V lost 6 bases to trimming and J lost 0 bases; unmatched junction nucleotides: 1. Germline CDR1 is LGHNA and CDR2 is YSLEER. This CDR3 has 15 amino acids. The CDR3 here is CASRTGGSTNEKLFF. DNA of the CDR3: TGCGCCAGCAGGACAGGGGGCTCAACTAATGAAAAACTGTTTTTT.

This clone came up once. The V and J genes are TRBV6-5 and TRBJ1-2; TRBD1 might be the D (6 bases). The germline V gene encodes CDR1 MNHEY and CDR2 SVGAGI. The CDR3 consists of 13 residues. The V and J ends lost 8 bases and 4 bases respectively, with 14 bases between them. As DNA, the CDR3 is TGTGCCAGCTCGAAGGGGGGGGGCTATGGCTACACCTTC. Translation gives CASSKGGGYGYTF.

The CDR3 loop reads CASSYAESSYEQYF. CDR3 DNA: TGTGCCAGCAGTTACGCCGAAAGCTCCTACGAGCAGTACTTC. The gene calls are TRBV6-6 and TRBJ2-7; the D is unclear. The V end was cut by 2 bases, the J end by 0 bases, with 8 bases between. CDR1 and CDR2 (germline): MNHNY, SVGAGI (reference sequence). The CDR3 covers 14 residues.

The V gene is TRBV4-2, the J gene TRBJ2-1; tentatively, D is TRBD1 or TRBD2 (5 bases each). The CDR3 sequence is 14 residues long. V lost 3 bases, J lost 3 bases, and 9 bases lay in between. Germline CDR1 LGHNA, CDR2 YNFKEQ. CDR3 residues: CASSHGTDYNEQFF. The CDR3, as DNA: TGTGCCAGCAGCCATGGGACCGACTACAATGAGCAGTTCTTC.

The CDR3 sequence is CASSLVGGRTEAFF. The CDR3, as DNA: TGTGCCAGCAGCTTAGTAGGGGGGCGCACTGAAGCTTTCTTT. The chain combines TRBV7-9 with TRBJ1-1; D perhaps matches TRBD1 (6 bases). CDR3 size: 14 residues. V lost 1 base and J 4 bases, leaving 10 bases between the germline ends. From germline, CDR1 is SEHNR and CDR2 FQNEAQ (reference sequence).

The chain couples TRBV6-5 to TRBJ2-2; D gene uncertain. The CDR3 contains 13 residues. Germline values: CDR1 MNHEY, CDR2 SVGAGI. Trimming removed 2 bases at V and 4 bases at J, with 5 bases between. The CDR3: CASSYLGTGELFF. In DNA, the CDR3 is TGTGCCAGCAGTTACCTTGGCACCGGGGAGCTGTTTTTT.